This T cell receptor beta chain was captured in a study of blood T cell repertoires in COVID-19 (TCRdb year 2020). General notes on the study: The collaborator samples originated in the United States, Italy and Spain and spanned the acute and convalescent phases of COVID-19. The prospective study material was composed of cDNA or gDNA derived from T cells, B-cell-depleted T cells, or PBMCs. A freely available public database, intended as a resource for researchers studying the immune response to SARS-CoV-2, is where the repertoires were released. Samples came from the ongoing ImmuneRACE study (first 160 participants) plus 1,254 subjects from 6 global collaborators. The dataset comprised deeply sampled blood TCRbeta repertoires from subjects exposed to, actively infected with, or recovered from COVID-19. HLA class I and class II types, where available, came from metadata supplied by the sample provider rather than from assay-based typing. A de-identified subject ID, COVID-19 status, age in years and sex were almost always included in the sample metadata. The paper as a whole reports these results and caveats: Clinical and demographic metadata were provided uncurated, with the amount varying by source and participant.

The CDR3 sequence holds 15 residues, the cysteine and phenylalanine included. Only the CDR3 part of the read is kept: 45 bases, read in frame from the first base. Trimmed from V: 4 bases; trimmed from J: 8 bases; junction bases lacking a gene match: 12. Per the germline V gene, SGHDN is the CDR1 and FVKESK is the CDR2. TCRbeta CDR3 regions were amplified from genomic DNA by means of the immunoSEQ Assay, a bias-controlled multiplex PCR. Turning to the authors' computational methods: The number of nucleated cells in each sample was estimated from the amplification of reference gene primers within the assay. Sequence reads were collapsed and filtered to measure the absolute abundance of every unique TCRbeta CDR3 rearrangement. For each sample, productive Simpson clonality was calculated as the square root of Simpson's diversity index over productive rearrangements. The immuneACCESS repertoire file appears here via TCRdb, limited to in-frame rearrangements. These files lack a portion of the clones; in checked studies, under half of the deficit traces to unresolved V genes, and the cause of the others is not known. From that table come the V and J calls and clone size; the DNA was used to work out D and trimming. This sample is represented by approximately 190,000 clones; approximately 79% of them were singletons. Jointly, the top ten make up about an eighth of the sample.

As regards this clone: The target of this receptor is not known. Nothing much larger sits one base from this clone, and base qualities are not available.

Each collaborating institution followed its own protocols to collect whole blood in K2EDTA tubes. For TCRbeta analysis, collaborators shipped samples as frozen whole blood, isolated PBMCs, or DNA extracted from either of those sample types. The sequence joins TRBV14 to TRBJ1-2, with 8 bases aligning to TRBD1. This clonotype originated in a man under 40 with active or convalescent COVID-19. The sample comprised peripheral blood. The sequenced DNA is TGTGCCAGCAGCCGACCGGGACAGGACCCGAAAGGCTACACCTTC. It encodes CASSRPGQDPKGYTF.